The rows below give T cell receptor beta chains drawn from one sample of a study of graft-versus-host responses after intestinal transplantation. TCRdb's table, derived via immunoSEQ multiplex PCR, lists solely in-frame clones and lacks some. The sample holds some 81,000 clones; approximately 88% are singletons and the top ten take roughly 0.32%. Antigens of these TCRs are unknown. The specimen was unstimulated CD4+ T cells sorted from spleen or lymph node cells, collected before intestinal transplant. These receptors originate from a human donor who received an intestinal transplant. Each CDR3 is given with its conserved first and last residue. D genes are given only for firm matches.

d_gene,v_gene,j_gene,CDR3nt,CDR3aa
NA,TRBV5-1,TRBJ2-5,TGCGCCAGCAGCTCCGCGGGCCGGGGTCAAGAGACCCAGTACTTC,CASSSAGRGQETQYF
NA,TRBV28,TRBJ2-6,TGTGCCAGCAGTCTATCTGGGGCCAACGTCCTGACTTTC,CASSLSGANVLTF
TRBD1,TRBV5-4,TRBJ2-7,TGTGCCAGCAGCCCCGACAGGGCCACCTCCTACGAGCAGTACTTC,CASSPDRATSYEQYF
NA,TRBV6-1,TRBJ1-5,TGTGCCAGCAGTGAAGTCGCACTGCTCCCCAATCAGCCCCAGCATTTT,CASSEVALLPNQPQHF
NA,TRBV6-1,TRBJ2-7,TGTGCCAGCACGGCGGTCTCCTACGAGCAGTACTTC,CASTAVSYEQYF
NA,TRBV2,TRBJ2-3,TGTGCCAGCAGGCGGTTCCCCACAGATACGCAGTATTTT,CASRRFPTDTQYF
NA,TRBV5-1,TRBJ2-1,TGCGCCAGCAGCTTGGGAGACTCCTACAATGAGCAGTTCTTC,CASSLGDSYNEQFF
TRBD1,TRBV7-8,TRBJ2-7,TGTGCCAGCAGCGGACAGGGGGCTAAATACGAGCAGTACTTC,CASSGQGAKYEQYF
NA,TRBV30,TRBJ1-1,TGTGCCGGAAACAGGGATGGGAACACTGAAGCTTTCTTT,CAGNRDGNTEAFF
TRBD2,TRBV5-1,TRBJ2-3,TGCGCCAGCAGCTTGGAACTAGCGGGGGCGTCCACAGATACGCAGTATTTT,CASSLELAGASTDTQYF
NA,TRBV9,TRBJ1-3,TGTGCCAGCAGCAAGGGGGGGACCGTGGGAAACACCATATATTTT,CASSKGGTVGNTIYF
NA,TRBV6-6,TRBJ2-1,TGTGCCAGCAGCATTAGCGGCGACGCCTACAATGAGCAGTTCTTC,CASSISGDAYNEQFF
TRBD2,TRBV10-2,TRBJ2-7,TGCGCCAGCACTCTAGCGGGATCTAACTCCTACGAGCAGTACTTC,CASTLAGSNSYEQYF
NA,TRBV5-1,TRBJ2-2,TGCGCCAGCAGCTCTGGCATTCGCACCGGGGAGCTGTTTTTT,CASSSGIRTGELFF
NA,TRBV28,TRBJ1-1,TGTGCCAGCAGATCAGGGTGGGTCACTGAAGCTTTCTTT,CASRSGWVTEAFF
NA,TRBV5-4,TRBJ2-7,TGTGCCAGCAGCTTGGGGCTCGACAGCTACGAGCAGTACTTC,CASSLGLDSYEQYF
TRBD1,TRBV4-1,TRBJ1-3,TGCGCCAGCAGCCCCTTGGGACAGGCGCCATCCAGACCCTCTGGAAACACCATATATTTT,CASSPLGQAPSRPSGNTIYF